The following is a T cell receptor beta chain sequence with its context. The data were obtained in a study of blood T cell repertoires in COVID-19. Study summary: The United States, Italy and Spain were the sources of the acute and convalescent COVID-19 samples. Sample material is recorded as cDNA or gDNA derived from T cells, B-cell-depleted T cells, or PBMCs.

This CDR3 has 15 residues. V lost 6 bases and J lost 2, with 15 bases in between. Germline V gives CDR1 MGHRA, CDR2 YSYEKL. Original data processing: Amplification of reference gene primers was used by the study to estimate nucleated cell counts. Some clones are missing from TCRdb's copy, which holds only in-frame ones; the method was immunoSEQ multiplex PCR. V and J calls and clone size follow that table, whereas D and trimming were derived from the DNA. The table has under 350,000 clones, approximately 85% seen once. V gene TRBV4-1 combines with J gene TRBJ2-3; unclear D gene. Sequenced input: peripheral blood. This receptor was identified in a woman in her sixties or seventies with acute or convalescent COVID-19. Written as DNA, the CDR3 is TGCGCCAGCAGACAACAAGACTGGTTCACAGATACGCAGTATTTT. The encoded protein is CASRQQDWFTDTQYF.